Presented here are 17 T cell receptor beta chains from one specimen sequenced in a study of blood T cell repertoires in COVID-19. Clones were sequenced by immunoSEQ multiplex PCR, and TCRdb holds only the in-frame ones, with some missing. The table has about 23,000 clones, 60% to 75% seen once. What was sequenced was peripheral blood. Source of these receptors: a man aged 50-59 years with COVID-19, enrolled during active disease.

This rearrangement joins TRBV28 to TRBJ1-3, with 8 positions matching TRBD1. This CDR3 has 16 amino acids. V was pared by 4 bases and J by 5 bases, with 10 bases of the junction left unmatched. Per the germline V gene, CDR1 is MDHEN and CDR2 is SYDVKM. CDR3 nucleotides: TGTGCCAGCAGTTCCCAAAGAGGACAGGGCAGAAACACCATATATTTT. This translates into CASSSQRGQGRNTIYF.

The chain employs TRBV7-8 and TRBJ2-3; 11 nucleotides match TRBD2. The CDR3 contains 16 residues. Germline V gene lookup returns CDR1 SGHVS and CDR2 FQNEAQ. Germline trimming cut 1 base from V and 7 bases from J; bases unmatched to any gene: 7. Here the CDR3 reads CASSLEIAGGRNTQYF. For the CDR3, the DNA is TGTGCCAGCAGCTTAGAGATAGCGGGAGGGAGAAATACGCAGTATTTT.

This sequence joins TRBV7-6 and TRBJ2-1, with a possible D match to TRBD1 (6 bases). CDR3 length: 16 residues. V lost 7 bases and J 1 base, leaving 17 bases between the germline ends. CDR1 and CDR2 (germline): SGHVS, FNYEAQ. DNA of the CDR3: TGTGCCAGCACCCCAGACGGCAGGGGATCCTACAATGAGCAGTTCTTC. Protein: CASTPDGRGSYNEQFF.

This rearrangement joins TRBV19 to TRBJ1-2, with unresolved D. From germline, CDR1 is LNHDA and CDR2 SQIVND (reference sequence). The CDR3 has 13 residues. The ends were cut back, 4 bases at V and 3 bases at J, with 9 bases in the middle. The CDR3 loop reads CASSTPGDYGYTF. The CDR3 region has the DNA TGTGCCAGTAGTACCCCCGGGGACTATGGCTACACCTTC. Complete variable domain (other parts from reference TRBV19 and TRBJ1-2): DGGITQSPKYLFRKEGQNVTLSCEQNLNHDAMYWYRQDPGQGLRLIYYSQIVNDFQKGDIAEGYSVSREKKESFPLTVTSAQKNPTAFYLCASSTPGDYGYTFGSGTRLTVV.

The rearrangement links TRBV24-1 to TRBJ2-5, with 7 bases that match TRBD1. The germline gives CDR1 KGHDR, CDR2 SFDVKD. Trimming removed 6 bases from V and 1 base from J; junction bases left unmatched: 4. CDR3 length equals 14 residues. The CDR3 bases are TGTGCCACCAGTCGGGACAGCACCCAAGAGACCCAGTACTTC. It specifies CATSRDSTQETQYF.

The chain is built from TRBV5-1 and TRBJ2-3, with 7 nucleotides matching TRBD1. Germline assignment: CDR1 SGHRS and CDR2 YFSETQ. The CDR3 contains 15 residues. V gave up 3 bases and J gave up 1 base; unmatched junction bases: 5. The CDR3, as DNA: TGCGCCAGCAGCTCCACGGGACAGCGCACAGATACGCAGTATTTT. It translates to CASSSTGQRTDTQYF.

This chain uses TRBV5-1 with TRBJ2-5; the match to TRBD1 covers 8 bases. V was pared by 8 bases and J by 2 bases, with 5 bases of the junction left unmatched. The V gene's germline CDR1 is SGHRS and CDR2 YFSETQ. CDR3 length: 13 residues. For the CDR3, the DNA is TGCGCCAGGCGGGACAGGTTTCAAGAGACCCAGTACTTC. Amino acid sequence: CARRDRFQETQYF.

This sequence joins TRBV9 and TRBJ1-2; 8 bases fit TRBD1. With 0 bases clipped from V and 0 bases from J, the junction kept 1 base outside the gene matches. Germline V gives CDR1 SGDLS, CDR2 YYNGEE. This CDR3 is 15 amino acids long. The CDR3: CASSVEQGANYGYTF. As DNA, the CDR3 is TGTGCCAGCAGCGTAGAACAGGGGGCTAACTATGGCTACACCTTC.

The V and J genes are TRBV4-1 and TRBJ1-1, with a possible D match to TRBD1 (5 bases). CDR1 is MGHRA, CDR2 YSYEKL, per germline. The CDR3 has 16 amino acids. The V gene lost 4 bases and the J gene lost 0 bases, with 15 bases spanning the gap. In DNA, the CDR3 is TGCGCCAGCAGCCCCGGAGGGCGGGGGTTGAACACTGAAGCTTTCTTT. It codes for CASSPGGRGLNTEAFF.

The chain carries TRBV21-1 and TRBJ2-7; the D segment call TRBD1 is taken from the table without a DNA check. TRBV21-1 is marked as a pseudogene. CDR3 length: 12 amino acids. The CDR3 bases are TGTGCCAGGGGGGCCCCGCGGGACGAGCAGTACTTC. It is translated as CARGAPRDEQYF.

This rearrangement joins TRBV10-3 to TRBJ1-1; D possibly corresponds to TRBD1 (5 bases). This CDR3 is built from 13 residues. V was cut by 5 bases and J by 4 bases, with 11 bases left in between. CDR1 ENHRY and CDR2 SYGVKD come from the germline V gene. CDR3 in amino acids: CAISRQGGTEAFF. Written as DNA, the CDR3 is TGTGCCATCAGTCGGCAGGGCGGCACTGAAGCTTTCTTT.

The V call is TRBV19, the J call TRBJ2-1; a weak D match, TRBD2 (6 bases). V lost 5 bases and J lost 0, with 8 bases in between. Per the germline V gene, CDR1 is LNHDA and CDR2 is SQIVND (reference sequence). This CDR3 spans 14 amino acids. CDR3 coding DNA: TGTGCCAGTAGTGGGGGGAGCTCCTACAATGAGCAGTTCTTC. As protein: CASSGGSSYNEQFF. Based on the CDR3 plus reference TRBV19 and TRBJ2-1, the full variable domain is DGGITQSPKYLFRKEGQNVTLSCEQNLNHDAMYWYRQDPGQGLRLIYYSQIVNDFQKGDIAEGYSVSREKKESFPLTVTSAQKNPTAFYLCASSGGSSYNEQFFGPGTRLTVL.

The CDR3 reads CASSDSGTTDTQYF. The DNA of the CDR3 is TGTGCCAGCAGCGATAGCGGGACCACAGATACGCAGTATTTT. This chain connects TRBV6-2 or TRBV6-3 to TRBJ2-3, with 8 nucleotides matching TRBD2. Trimming cost V 6 bases and J 2 bases; bases outside gene matches: 4. Germline V gene data show CDR1 as MNHEY and CDR2 as SVGEGT. The CDR3 extends over 14 amino acids.

This clone came up once. The CDR3 sequence: CASSRTSGGITDTQYF. Written as DNA, the CDR3 is TGTGCCAGCAGCCGAACTAGCGGGGGGATCACAGATACGCAGTATTTT. J is TRBJ2-3 and V is TRBV5-4; 12 positions match TRBD2. The CDR3 runs 16 residues. Germline V lookup: CDR1 SGHNT, CDR2 YYREEE (reference sequence). The V gene end was trimmed by 4 bases and the J gene end by 2 bases; junction bases not matched to a gene: 5.

The chain employs TRBV30 and TRBJ1-4, with D tentatively TRBD1 (5 bases). Germline-derived CDR1 and CDR2 are GTSNPN and SVGIG (reference sequence). CDR3 length: 15 residues. Trimming pared 0 bases from V and 7 bases from J, leaving 15 bases between. The CDR3 loop reads CAWSVKSRGVEKLFF. The CDR3, as DNA: TGTGCCTGGAGTGTAAAGTCAAGGGGCGTTGAAAAACTGTTTTTT.

This clone has only one observation. The rearrangement joins TRBV7-6 to TRBJ2-5; D unclear. The CDR3 is made up of 14 amino acids. The germline gives CDR1 SGHVS, CDR2 FNYEAQ. V was cut by 1 base and J by 2 bases, with 8 bases left in between. CDR3 sequence reads: CASSLDNSQETQYF. DNA for the CDR3: TGTGCCAGCAGCTTAGATAACTCTCAAGAGACCCAGTACTTC.

The chain has TRBV18 and TRBJ2-5, with TRBD2 identical over 10 bases. V trimming: 4 bases; J trimming: 10 bases; junction bases outside the gene matches: 12. The germline V gene has CDR1 KGHSH and CDR2 LQKENI. There are 15 residues in the CDR3. The CDR3 nucleotides are TGTGCCAGCTCACAACGGACTAGCGGAGCCGGCGTCCAGTACTTC. Translated: CASSQRTSGAGVQYF.